A single sample gave rise to the 11 T cell receptor beta chains below, sequenced in a study of breast tumors, draining lymph nodes, adjacent tissues. TCRdb called the multiplex PCR reads again in MiXCR, with one record for every CDR3 protein. The table records approximately 170,000 distinct CDR3 sequences, roughly 30% of them present only once. Breast cancer patients provided tissue from their axillary draining lymph nodes. The sample taken for sequencing was axillary lymph node tissue. The receptors originated from a female donor with breast cancer. Some clones in this sample may be carry-over from other donors' samples.

This clonotype came up many times. This chain connects TRBV7-2 to TRBJ2-7; a weak D match, TRBD2 (7 bases). The CDR3 loop spans 15 amino acids. The V gene's germline CDR1 is SGHTA and CDR2 FQGNSA. Trimming left V 2 bases short and J 2 bases short, with 13 bases between. The CDR3 region is CASSLMGEGAYEQYF. CDR3 sequence (DNA): TGTGCCAGCAGCTTAATGGGGGAGGGGGCCTACGAGCAGTACTTC.

The chain links TRBV9 to TRBJ1-5; a possible D gene is TRBD1 (6 bases). CDR1 and CDR2 from the germline V gene are SGDLS and YYNGEE. Trimming removed 2 bases at V and 11 bases at J, with 17 bases between. This CDR3 has 14 residues. The CDR3 spells CASSVGGGAETQHF. CDR3 coding DNA: TGTGCCAGCAGCGTCGGCGGGGGGGCGGAGACCCAGCATTTT.

At least ten counts were recorded for this clonotype. The chain couples TRBV7-9 to TRBJ2-3, with a tentative D call TRBD1 (6 bases). The CDR3 runs to 15 residues. Germline V gene lookup returns CDR1 SEHNR and CDR2 FQNEAQ (reference sequence). Trimming removed 9 bases at V and 2 bases at J, with 18 bases between. Written as DNA, the CDR3 is TGTGCCAGTTTGCGTGGGGACACGGACACAGATACGCAGTATTTT. Protein sequence: CASLRGDTDTDTQYF.

This clonotype has a count of ten or more. The V call is TRBV19, the J call TRBJ2-6; 9 nucleotides line up with TRBD1. V lost 6 bases and J lost 4; bases outside the gene matches: 4. CDR3 length equals 15 residues. Germline values: CDR1 LNHDA, CDR2 SQIVND (reference sequence). CDR3 sequence (DNA): TGTGCCAGTAGGAACAGGGGGCTCGGGGCCAACGTCCTGACTTTC. Its protein product is CASRNRGLGANVLTF. Supplemented by reference TRBV19 and TRBJ2-6, the full variable domain reads DGGITQSPKYLFRKEGQNVTLSCEQNLNHDAMYWYRQDPGQGLRLIYYSQIVNDFQKGDIAEGYSVSREKKESFPLTVTSAQKNPTAFYLCASRNRGLGANVLTFGAGSRLTVL.

This clonotype was recorded at least ten times. This chain uses TRBV6-5 with TRBJ1-6; the D is unclear. The V gene's germline CDR1 is MNHEY and CDR2 SVGAGI. The CDR3 extends over 14 amino acids. Trimming pared 0 bases from V and 12 bases from J, leaving 12 bases between. CDR3: CASSYSMSSGPLHF. The CDR3 coding sequence is TGTGCCAGCAGTTACTCGATGTCCAGTGGACCCCTCCACTTT.

Comment on this clonotype: A read error may produce the germline difference seen at one junction end. V and J are TRBV6-1 and TRBJ2-2, with TRBD2 as a possible D gene (5 bases). This CDR3 has 15 amino acids. Germline loops: CDR1 MNHNS, CDR2 SASEGT. The CDR3 is CASRWTEGYTGELFF. The CDR3, as DNA: TGTGCCAGCAGGTGGACCGAAGGGTACACCGGGGAGTTGTTTTTT.

The chain carries TRBV7-2 and TRBJ2-6; 9 bases line up with TRBD1. The germline V gene encodes CDR1 SGHTA and CDR2 FQGNSA. V was clipped by 5 bases and J by 14 bases; unmatched bases: 13. The CDR3 totals 15 residues. The DNA of the CDR3 is TGTGCCAGCAGCCCAACGTCCGGAGGGACAGGGTTCCTGACTTTC. This sequence encodes CASSPTSGGTGFLTF. Drawing the rest from reference TRBV7-2 and TRBJ2-6, the complete variable domain is GAGVSQSPSNKVTEKGKDVELRCDPISGHTALYWYRQSLGQGLEFLIYFQGNSAPDKSGLPSDRFSAERTGGSVSTLTIQRTQQEDSAVYLCASSPTSGGTGFLTFGAGSRLTVL.

This clonotype was detected many times. The V call is TRBV2, the J call TRBJ2-5; 8 bases match TRBD1. Trimming cost V 8 bases and J 0 bases; bases outside gene matches: 5. This CDR3 is built from 14 residues. Germline V gives CDR1 SNHLY, CDR2 FYNNEI. In nucleotides, the CDR3 is TGTGCCAGCTCCCGGGACAGGAACCAAGAGACCCAGTACTTC. This encodes CASSRDRNQETQYF.

This clonotype was observed at least ten times. A much larger clone differs from this one at a single base, so this may be a read error. The chain couples TRBV20-1 to TRBJ2-7; 14 bases match TRBD2. Germline V gives CDR1 DFQATT, CDR2 SNEGSKA (reference sequence). J was trimmed by 2 bases and V by 0 bases; bases with no gene match: 9. The CDR3 consists of 18 residues. The CDR3 DNA reads TGCAGTGCTAGAGAGGGACTAGCGGGGGCAATACTTACCTACGAGCAGTACTTC. This gives the protein CSAREGLAGAILTYEQYF.

In regard to this clonotype: A much larger clone differs by one base, so this may be a read error. The chain couples TRBV2 to TRBJ2-7; D might be TRBD1 (5 bases). CDR3 size: 14 residues. Germline CDR1 is SNHLY and CDR2 is FYNNEI. Trimming took 7 bases from V and 6 from J, leaving 19 bases between them. The CDR3 loop is CASTRSLGLGEQYF. DNA of the CDR3: TGTGCCAGCACTAGAAGCTTGGGGCTGGGCGAGCAGTACTTC.

This clonotype was found a few times. A much larger clone sits a single nucleotide away, making a read error possible. The chain joins TRBV19 to TRBJ1-2, with D tentatively TRBD1 (5 bases). Germline CDR1 is LNHDA and CDR2 is SQIVND (reference sequence). The CDR3 is made up of 15 amino acids. V was cut by 2 bases and J by 0 bases, with 10 bases left in between. The CDR3 DNA reads as TGTGCCAGTAGTATACGGGGGGGAGCTAACTATGGCTACACCTTC. Protein sequence: CASSIRGGANYGYTF.